The 24 T cell receptor beta chains below come from one sample, sequenced in a study of blood T cell repertoires in COVID-19. The table came from immunoSEQ multiplex PCR; TCRdb's copy has only in-frame clones and leaves some out. The sample has around 170,000 clones, roughly nine tenths seen once. Sequenced sample: peripheral blood. Source of these receptors: a man aged 60 to 69 with acute or convalescent COVID-19.

V gene TRBV27 combines with J gene TRBJ2-7, with D perhaps TRBD2 (6 bases). CDR1 and CDR2 (germline): MNHEY, SMNVEV (reference sequence). V was clipped by 5 bases and J by 0 bases, with 11 bases between them. CDR3 length: 14 amino acids. The CDR3 reads CASSDSGSSYEQYV. CDR3 coding DNA: TGTGCCAGCAGTGACTCCGGGAGCTCCTACGAGCAGTACGTC.

The V gene is TRBV19, the J gene TRBJ2-3; TRBD1 matches 9 bases. Per germline, CDR1 LNHDA and CDR2 SQIVND (reference sequence). CDR3 length equals 15 residues. Trimming cost V 6 bases and J 3 bases; bases outside gene matches: 7. CDR3: CASSPQQGATDTQYF. The DNA for the CDR3 is TGTGCCAGTAGCCCACAACAGGGGGCAACAGATACGCAGTATTTT. Based on the CDR3 plus reference TRBV19 and TRBJ2-3, the full variable domain is DGGITQSPKYLFRKEGQNVTLSCEQNLNHDAMYWYRQDPGQGLRLIYYSQIVNDFQKGDIAEGYSVSREKKESFPLTVTSAQKNPTAFYLCASSPQQGATDTQYFGPGTRLTVL.

This chain connects TRBV5-1 to TRBJ2-5; 8 nucleotides match TRBD1. Germline values: CDR1 SGHRS, CDR2 YFSETQ. The CDR3 has 15 amino acids. The junction had 10 bases not matched to a gene; V was cut back by 4 bases and J by 5 bases. CDR3 nucleotide sequence: TGCGCCAGCAGCCCTGGGGACAGGCAATTTGAGACCCAGTACTTC. Translated, it gives CASSPGDRQFETQYF.

The genes are TRBV19 and TRBJ2-4; no clear D. Germline V gene lookup returns CDR1 LNHDA and CDR2 SQIVND (reference sequence). V was pared by 3 bases and J by 0 bases, with 6 bases between. CDR3 length: 14 residues. In DNA form, the CDR3 reads TGTGCCAGTAGTATCAGGTCAGCCAAAAACATTCAGTACTTC. The encoded protein is CASSIRSAKNIQYF.

This chain joins TRBV7-8 and TRBJ1-3; no clear D gene. V was clipped by 4 bases and J by 8 bases, with 9 bases between them. CDR3 size: 12 residues. Germline V gene sequence: CDR1 SGHVS, CDR2 FQNEAQ. This chain's CDR3 is CASSSTVDTIYF. As DNA, the CDR3 is TGTGCCAGCAGCTCCACGGTGGACACCATATATTTT.

This clone occurred a few times. The chain links TRBV6-5 to TRBJ2-5; TRBD1 matches at 7 bases. Losses at the gene ends were 5 bases for V and 1 base for J; bases not matched to a gene: 4. The CDR3 is 14 amino acids. From germline, CDR1 is MNHEY and CDR2 SVGAGI. The CDR3 reads CASSRGQAQETQYF. The DNA for the CDR3 is TGTGCCAGCAGTCGAGGACAGGCCCAAGAGACCCAGTACTTC.

A single count supports this clone. The gene calls are TRBV7-2 and TRBJ1-2; a weak D match, TRBD1 (6 bases). The CDR3 consists of 14 residues. Germline assignment: CDR1 SGHTA and CDR2 FQGNSA. V dropped 6 bases and J dropped 7 bases, with 18 bases sitting between them. CDR3 sequence reads: CASSYREGNSGYTF. The CDR3, as DNA: TGTGCCAGCAGTTACAGGGAGGGGAATTCTGGCTACACCTTC.

This clone was seen a handful of times. This chain connects TRBV10-3 to TRBJ1-2; 7 bases fit TRBD1. V lost 10 bases to trimming and J lost 2 bases; unmatched junction nucleotides: 7. This CDR3 is 13 amino acids long. Germline V gene data show CDR1 as ENHRY and CDR2 as SYGVKD. The CDR3 loop is CATQTGKNYGYTF. The CDR3, as DNA: TGTGCCACCCAGACAGGGAAAAACTATGGCTACACCTTC.

This sequence joins TRBV7-2 and TRBJ2-7, with 10 bases that match TRBD2. The trim removed 2 bases at V and 2 bases at J, leaving 12 bases unmatched. This CDR3 spans 18 amino acids. Germline lookup yields CDR1 SGHTA and CDR2 FQGNSA. Written as DNA, the CDR3 is TGTGCCAGCAGCTTAAAGCGGGAGGGCCTCTTCCCCACCTACGAGCAGTACTTC. This translates into CASSLKREGLFPTYEQYF.

The CDR3 nucleotides are TGCGCCAGCAGTGAGACAGGGAGTCTTGTGACTGAAGCTTTCTTT. Translated: CASSETGSLVTEAFF. V and J are TRBV4-1 and TRBJ1-1; 7 bases are shared with TRBD1. The length of the CDR3 is 15 residues. The germline CDR1 and CDR2 sequences are MGHRA and YSYEKL. The junction had 12 bases not matched to a gene; V was cut back by 6 bases and J by 5 bases.

This clone was picked up one time. This chain joins TRBV11-2 and TRBJ2-3; 7 nucleotides agree with TRBD2. J gave up 1 base and V 0 bases, and 7 bases lay outside the gene matches. Germline V gene sequence: CDR1 SGHAT, CDR2 FQNNGV. The CDR3 extends over 17 amino acids. In DNA form, the CDR3 reads TGTGCCAGCAGCTTAGAGGGGAGGGGTCTCGGCACAGATACGCAGTATTTT. It is translated as CASSLEGRGLGTDTQYF.

This clone was counted once. The CDR3 loop is CASSLVSGGNEQFF. The CDR3 DNA sequence: TGTGCCAGCAGCTTAGTGTCAGGGGGCAATGAGCAGTTCTTC. J is TRBJ2-1 and V is TRBV7-9, with 7 bases that match TRBD1. CDR3 length: 14 residues. Germline-derived CDR1 and CDR2 are SEHNR and FQNEAQ (reference sequence). The V gene end was trimmed by 1 base and the J gene end by 6 bases; junction bases not matched to a gene: 3.

The V gene is TRBV7-8, the J gene TRBJ1-2; TRBD1 matches 7 bases. Trimming took 1 base from V and 8 from J; bases not matched to a gene: 4. CDR1 and CDR2 from the germline V gene are SGHVS and FQNEAQ. The CDR3 has 13 residues. The CDR3: CASSLVTGSGYTF. The DNA for the CDR3 is TGTGCCAGCAGCTTAGTGACAGGGAGCGGCTACACCTTC.

This clone was picked up one time. In nucleotides, the CDR3 is TGTGCCAGCAGCTTAGTTGGGCAGGGGTGGTACGAGCAGTACTTC. Encoded protein: CASSLVGQGWYEQYF. This chain connects TRBV11-2 to TRBJ2-7, with D tentatively TRBD1 (6 bases). Per the germline V gene, CDR1 is SGHAT and CDR2 is FQNNGV. This CDR3 contains 15 residues. Deletions cut 1 base from V and 4 bases from J, with 14 bases between.

The table lists this clone with a count of one. This rearrangement joins TRBV5-1 to TRBJ1-6; D is possibly TRBD1 (6 bases). CDR1 and CDR2 (germline): SGHRS, YFSETQ. The CDR3 is 16 residues long. Trimming stripped 3 bases from V and 7 bases from J, with 17 bases between. Here the CDR3 DNA reads TGCGCCAGCAGCTCCGACAGGTGGGGGACAAATTCACCCCTCCACTTT. This gives the protein CASSSDRWGTNSPLHF.

In this sample, this clone turned up once. The V gene is TRBV5-1, the J gene TRBJ1-1; 7 bases fit TRBD1. Germline assignment: CDR1 SGHRS and CDR2 YFSETQ. The length of the CDR3 is 18 residues. Unmatched junction bases numbered 16, after V lost 1 base and J lost 4 bases. CDR3 residues: CASSLWGPGSRGPTEAFF. The DNA for the CDR3 is TGCGCCAGCAGCTTGTGGGGACCCGGGAGTAGGGGGCCCACTGAAGCTTTCTTT. Full variable domain (rest looked up from reference TRBV5-1 and TRBJ1-1): KAGVTQTPRYLIKTRGQQVTLSCSPISGHRSVSWYQQTPGQGLQFLFEYFSETQRNKGNFPGRFSGRQFSNSRSEMNVSTLELGDSALYLCASSLWGPGSRGPTEAFFGQGTRLTVV.

The V gene is TRBV6-6, the J gene TRBJ2-3; maybe TRBD2 (6 bases). The length of the CDR3 is 15 residues. V was trimmed by 9 bases and J by 4 bases, leaving 20 bases between them. CDR1 MNHNY and CDR2 SVGAGI come from the germline V gene (reference sequence). In DNA form, the CDR3 reads TGTGCCAGTCTCCCGGGACTTAAAGTTTCAGATACGCAGTATTTT. Translation: CASLPGLKVSDTQYF.

This rearrangement joins TRBV7-3 to TRBJ2-1; 7 nucleotides agree with TRBD2. This CDR3 has 13 amino acids. The ends lost 5 bases at V and 7 bases at J; junction bases unmatched: 5. Per the germline V gene, CDR1 is SGHTA and CDR2 is FQGTGA. CDR3 in amino acids: CASSPGLGNEQFF. The CDR3 DNA sequence: TGTGCCAGCAGCCCCGGACTAGGGAATGAGCAGTTCTTC. The full variable domain, rest sourced from reference TRBV7-3 and TRBJ2-1, is GAGVSQTPSNKVTEKGKYVELRCDPISGHTALYWYRQSLGQGPEFLIYFQGTGAADDSGLPNDRFFAVRPEGSVSTLKIQRTERGDSAVYLCASSPGLGNEQFFGPGTRLTVL.

This clone was detected only a few times. This chain uses TRBV19 with TRBJ1-5; no clear D gene. This CDR3 has 16 amino acids. Germline V gene lookup returns CDR1 LNHDA and CDR2 SQIVND (reference sequence). V lost 2 bases and J 2 bases, leaving 13 bases between the germline ends. The CDR3: CASSIKYPPGNQPQHF. The CDR3 region has the DNA TGTGCCAGTAGTATAAAATATCCTCCGGGCAATCAGCCCCAGCATTTT.

The V gene is TRBV11-2, the J gene TRBJ1-2, with D uncertain. The CDR3 extends over 15 amino acids. The V gene lost 5 bases and the J gene lost 0 bases, with 13 bases spanning the gap. Germline V gives CDR1 SGHAT, CDR2 FQNNGV. CDR3 sequence: CASSPARLANYGYTF. CDR3 sequence (DNA): TGTGCCAGCAGCCCCGCCCGGCTAGCTAACTATGGCTACACCTTC.

The V call is TRBV18, the J call TRBJ1-2; tentative D call: TRBD1 (5 bases). V gave up 4 bases and J gave up 3 bases, with 15 bases separating them. The CDR3 runs to 15 residues. Germline CDR1 KGHSH, CDR2 LQKENI. CDR3 protein: CASSLGGGRDYGYTF. The DNA of the CDR3 is TGTGCCAGCTCACTCGGCGGGGGACGCGACTATGGCTACACCTTC.

This clone has a single count. V usage is TRBV11-2 and J usage is TRBJ2-7; no clear D gene. Germline CDR1 SGHAT, CDR2 FQNNGV. Between the trimmed V and J ends, which lost 3 bases and 9 bases, there was a span of 15 bases. CDR3 length: 13 amino acids. This CDR3 is CASSFATRSGQYV. DNA for the CDR3: TGTGCCAGCAGCTTCGCTACTCGGTCGGGGCAGTACGTC.

This chain links TRBV5-1 with TRBJ1-2; weak D call: TRBD1 (5 bases). Trimming took 0 bases from V and 6 from J, leaving 12 bases between them. Per the germline V gene, CDR1 is SGHRS and CDR2 is YFSETQ. This CDR3 region has 14 residues. CDR3: CASSLGQTFDGYTF. CDR3 DNA sequence: TGCGCCAGCAGCTTGGGACAGACGTTCGATGGCTACACCTTC.

The chain recombines TRBV4-2 with TRBJ1-2, with 8 bases lining up with TRBD1. CDR3 length: 17 residues. The junction had 10 bases not matched to a gene; V was cut back by 0 bases and J by 4 bases. CDR1 and CDR2 from the germline V gene are LGHNA and YNFKEQ. CDR3 DNA: TGTGCCAGCAGCCAAGAGCAGGGGGCGCGGGTGGGCTATGGCTACACCTTC. Encoded protein: CASSQEQGARVGYGYTF.